This TCR beta chain was sequenced for a study of metastatic and nonmetastatic thyroid tumors. The V gene's germline CDR1 is SGDLS and CDR2 YYNGEE. The CDR3 totals 19 residues. V was pared by 2 bases and J by 2 bases, with 13 bases of the junction left unmatched. TCRdb re-called clones from the PCR reads using MiXCR. Of fewer than 20,000 clones listed, approximately 23% are singletons. Every patient was untreated before thyroid surgery. Sequencing input: tumor tissue. The rearrangement links TRBV9 to TRBJ2-7; TRBD2 matches at 13 bases. This clonotype was obtained from a female donor with papillary thyroid cancer or a benign thyroid nodule (not recorded which). Some clones in this sample may be carry-over from other donors' samples. CDR3 sequence: CASSVLPLLAGGGAYEQYF. The CDR3 DNA follows: TGTGCCAGCAGCGTTCTCCCGTTACTAGCGGGAGGGGGGGCCTACGAGCAGTACTTC.